The rows below give T cell receptor beta chains drawn from one sample of a study of PD-1 blockade in classical Hodgkin lymphoma. Produced via immunoSEQ multiplex PCR; TCRdb's table is partial and in-frame only. The sample records about 98,000 clones, roughly 92% being singletons. Sequenced material: peripheral blood mononuclear cells (PBMCs), taken at baseline. The receptors here all came from a human donor with classical Hodgkin lymphoma. CDR3s include the opening cysteine and the closing phenylalanine or tryptophan. The D gene is left open where the match is weak. Not all rows give a size; the values are once, few, many and, for expanded clones, a class.

TRBJ2-6,.,.,TRBV11-2,CASSLQGTGANVLTF,TGTGCCAGCAGCTTACAGGGGACTGGGGCCAACGTCCTGACTTTC
TRBJ2-2,.,.,TRBV5-4,CASSLVHTGELFF,TGTGCCAGCAGCTTGGTACACACCGGGGAGCTGTTTTTT
TRBJ1-1,TRBD1,.,TRBV5-1,CASSLDRGLRNTEAFF,TGCGCCAGCAGCTTGGACAGGGGTTTACGGAACACTGAAGCTTTCTTT
TRBJ2-3,TRBD1,once,TRBV10-1,CASAGGRSGTDTQYF,TGCGCCAGCGCAGGGGGCCGGAGCGGCACAGATACGCAGTATTTT
TRBJ1-2,.,.,TRBV28,CATTNSGQGVYGYTF,TGTGCCACCACCAATTCCGGACAAGGAGTCTATGGCTACACCTTC
TRBJ1-5,TRBD1,.,TRBV30,CAWSTGVTPQHF,TGTGCCTGGAGTACAGGGGTAACGCCCCAGCATTTT
TRBJ1-4,.,.,TRBV6-6,CASSWTVYEKLFF,TGTGCCAGCAGTTGGACCGTTTATGAAAAACTGTTTTTT
TRBJ2-3,TRBD2,.,TRBV28,CASCRLSSGRKDTQYF,TGTGCCAGCTGTCGTCTATCTAGCGGGAGAAAAGATACGCAGTATTTT
TRBJ1-5,.,.,TRBV28,CASSSAGGGVGNQPQHF,TGTGCCAGCAGTTCGGCGGGGGGGGGAGTTGGCAATCAGCCCCAGCATTTT
TRBJ2-3,.,.,TRBV27,CASSLKRRVTDTQYF,TGTGCCAGCAGTTTAAAGCGGAGGGTCACAGATACGCAGTATTTT
TRBJ1-1,.,.,TRBV7-3,CASSLLGGANTEAFF,TGTGCCAGCAGCTTGCTAGGAGGGGCGAACACTGAAGCTTTCTTT
TRBJ1-1,.,.,TRBV15,CATSRDVSPGEEAFF,TGTGCCACCAGCAGGGACGTTAGTCCAGGCGAGGAAGCTTTCTTT
TRBJ2-1,.,.,TRBV5-8,CASPLQGEFF,TGTGCCAGCCCTTTGCAGGGTGAGTTCTTC
TRBJ1-3,.,.,TRBV6-5,CASSYWSGSGGNTIYF,TGTGCCAGCAGTTACTGGTCAGGATCGGGTGGAAACACCATATATTTT
TRBJ1-2,.,.,TRBV27,CASSFNPREKQGLLGYTF,TGTGCCAGCAGTTTCAACCCGAGGGAGAAACAGGGACTGCTTGGCTACACCTTC
TRBJ2-2,TRBD1,.,TRBV6-1,CASSGRQGAIDTGELFF,TGTGCCAGCAGTGGGCGACAGGGGGCTATCGACACCGGGGAGCTGTTTTTT
TRBJ2-7,TRBD1,.,TRBV11-3,CASSPGGGWEQYF,TGTGCCAGCAGCCCAGGGGGCGGGTGGGAGCAGTACTTC
TRBJ2-7,.,.,TRBV4-1,CASSPYGSYEQYF,TGCGCCAGCAGCCCCTATGGCTCCTACGAGCAGTACTTC
TRBJ2-1,TRBD2,.,TRBV5-8,CASSLASWAGVWNEQFF,TGTGCCAGCAGCTTGGCTTCCTGGGCGGGAGTTTGGAATGAGCAGTTCTTC
TRBJ1-5,.,.,TRBV19,CASSRAGDSNQPQHF,TGTGCCAGTAGTCGGGCAGGGGATAGCAATCAGCCCCAGCATTTT